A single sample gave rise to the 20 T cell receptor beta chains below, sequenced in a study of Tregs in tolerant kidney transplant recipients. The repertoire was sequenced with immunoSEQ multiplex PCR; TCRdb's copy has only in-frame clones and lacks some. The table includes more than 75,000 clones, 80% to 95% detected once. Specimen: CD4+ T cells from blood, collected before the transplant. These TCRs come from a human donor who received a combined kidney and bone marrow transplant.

CDR3 DNA: TGTGCCAGCAGCATCGGACTAGCGGGACCTTACGAGCAGTACTTC. Amino acid sequence: CASSIGLAGPYEQYF. The V gene is TRBV5-4, the J gene TRBJ2-7; 12 bases map to TRBD2. This CDR3 contains 15 residues. V lost 4 bases to trimming and J lost 4 bases; unmatched junction nucleotides: 6. The germline V gene encodes CDR1 SGHNT and CDR2 YYREEE (reference sequence).

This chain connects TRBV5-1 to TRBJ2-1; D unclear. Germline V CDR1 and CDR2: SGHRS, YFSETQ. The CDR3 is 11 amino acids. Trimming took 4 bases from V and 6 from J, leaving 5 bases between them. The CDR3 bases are TGCGCCAGCAGCCTCCTCAATGAGCAGTTCTTC. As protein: CASSLLNEQFF.

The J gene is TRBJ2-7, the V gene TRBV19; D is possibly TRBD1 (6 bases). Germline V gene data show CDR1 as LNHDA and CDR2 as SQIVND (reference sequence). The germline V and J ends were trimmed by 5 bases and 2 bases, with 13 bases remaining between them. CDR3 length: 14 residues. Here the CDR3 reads CASSWSRDTYEQYF. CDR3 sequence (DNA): TGTGCCAGTAGTTGGTCCCGGGACACCTACGAGCAGTACTTC.

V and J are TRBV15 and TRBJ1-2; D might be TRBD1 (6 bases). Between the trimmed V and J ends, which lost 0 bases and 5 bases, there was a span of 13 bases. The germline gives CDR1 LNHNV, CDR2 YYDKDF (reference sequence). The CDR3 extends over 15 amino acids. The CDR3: CATSRDLGQFYGYTF. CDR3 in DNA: TGTGCCACCAGCAGAGATTTAGGACAGTTTTATGGCTACACCTTC.

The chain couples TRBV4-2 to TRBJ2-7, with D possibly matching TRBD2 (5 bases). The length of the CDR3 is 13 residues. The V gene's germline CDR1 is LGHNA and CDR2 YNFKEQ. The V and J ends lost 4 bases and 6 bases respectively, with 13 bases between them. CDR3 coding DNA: TGTGCCAGCAGCCGTGGAGGTCCTCGCGAGCAGTACTTC. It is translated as CASSRGGPREQYF.

CDR3 sequence reads: CASSLDLAGYVSSYEQYF. CDR3 DNA: TGTGCCAGCAGCTTAGATCTAGCGGGCTACGTAAGCTCCTACGAGCAGTACTTC. The J gene is TRBJ2-7, the V gene TRBV7-2; 8 bases are a match to TRBD2. J lost 0 bases, V lost 1 base, and 11 bases had no gene match. The CDR3 is made up of 18 amino acids. Germline loops: CDR1 SGHTA, CDR2 FQGNSA. Full variable domain (outside the CDR3, taken from reference TRBV7-2 and TRBJ2-7): GAGVSQSPSNKVTEKGKDVELRCDPISGHTALYWYRQSLGQGLEFLIYFQGNSAPDKSGLPSDRFSAERTGGSVSTLTIQRTQQEDSAVYLCASSLDLAGYVSSYEQYFGPGTRLTVT.

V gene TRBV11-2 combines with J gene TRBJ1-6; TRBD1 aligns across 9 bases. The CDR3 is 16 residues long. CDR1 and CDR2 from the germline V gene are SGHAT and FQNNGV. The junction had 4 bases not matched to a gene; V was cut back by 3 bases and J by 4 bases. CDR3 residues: CASSLSGQGYNSPLHF. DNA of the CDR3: TGTGCCAGCAGCTTGTCCGGACAGGGGTATAATTCACCCCTCCACTTT.

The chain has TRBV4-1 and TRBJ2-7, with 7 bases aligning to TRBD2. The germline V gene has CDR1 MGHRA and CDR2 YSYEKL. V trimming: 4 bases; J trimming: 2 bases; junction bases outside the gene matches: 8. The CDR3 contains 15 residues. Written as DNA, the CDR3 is TGCGCCAGCAGCCGGGACGGGGGGAGGGCCTACGAGCAGTACTTC. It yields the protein CASSRDGGRAYEQYF.

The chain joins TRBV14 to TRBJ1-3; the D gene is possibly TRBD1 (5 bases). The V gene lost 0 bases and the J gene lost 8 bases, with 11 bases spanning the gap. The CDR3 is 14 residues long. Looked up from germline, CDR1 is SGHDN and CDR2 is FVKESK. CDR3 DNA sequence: TGTGCCAGCAGCCAAGATGTCTGGGGGGACACCATATATTTT. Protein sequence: CASSQDVWGDTIYF.

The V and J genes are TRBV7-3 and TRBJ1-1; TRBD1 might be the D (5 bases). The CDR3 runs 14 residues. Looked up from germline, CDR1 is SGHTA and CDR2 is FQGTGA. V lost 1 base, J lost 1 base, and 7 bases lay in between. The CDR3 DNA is TGTGCCAGCAGCTTAAACCAGGGGAACACTGAAGCTTTCTTT. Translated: CASSLNQGNTEAFF. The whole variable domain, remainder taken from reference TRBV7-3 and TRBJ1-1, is GAGVSQTPSNKVTEKGKYVELRCDPISGHTALYWYRQSLGQGPEFLIYFQGTGAADDSGLPNDRFFAVRPEGSVSTLKIQRTERGDSAVYLCASSLNQGNTEAFFGQGTRLTVV.

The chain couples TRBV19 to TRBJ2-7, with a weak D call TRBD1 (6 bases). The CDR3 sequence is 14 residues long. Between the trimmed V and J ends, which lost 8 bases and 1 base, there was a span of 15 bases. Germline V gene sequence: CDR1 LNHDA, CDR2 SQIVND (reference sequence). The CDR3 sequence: CASPPTGRSYEQYF. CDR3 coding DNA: TGTGCCAGTCCCCCGACAGGCCGTTCCTACGAGCAGTACTTC.

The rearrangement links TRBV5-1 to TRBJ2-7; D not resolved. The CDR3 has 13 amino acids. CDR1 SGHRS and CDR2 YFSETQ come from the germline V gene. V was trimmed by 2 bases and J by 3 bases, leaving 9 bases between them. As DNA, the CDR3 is TGCGCCAGCAGCTTTCAACAGCACTACGAGCAGTACTTC. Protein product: CASSFQQHYEQYF.

The CDR3 loop is CASSYYTSGSTDTQYF. The CDR3 DNA is TGTGCCAGCAGTTACTATACTAGCGGGAGCACAGATACGCAGTATTTT. V usage is TRBV6-6 and J usage is TRBJ2-3; TRBD2 aligns across 9 bases. The CDR3 sequence is 16 residues long. Germline V gives CDR1 MNHNY, CDR2 SVGAGI (reference sequence). J was trimmed by 0 bases and V by 1 base; bases with no gene match: 2.

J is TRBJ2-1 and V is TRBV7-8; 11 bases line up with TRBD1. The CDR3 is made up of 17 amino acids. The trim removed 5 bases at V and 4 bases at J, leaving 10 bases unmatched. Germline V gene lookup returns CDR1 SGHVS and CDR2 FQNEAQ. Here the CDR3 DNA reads TGTGCCAGCAGCCCCCGGGACAGGGGGGCAGGATACAATGAGCAGTTCTTC. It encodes CASSPRDRGAGYNEQFF.

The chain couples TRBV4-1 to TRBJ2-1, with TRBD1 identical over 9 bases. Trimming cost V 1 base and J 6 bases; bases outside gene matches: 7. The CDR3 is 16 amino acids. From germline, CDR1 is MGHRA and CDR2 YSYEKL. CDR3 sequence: CASSQGWGQGFNEQFF. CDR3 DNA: TGCGCCAGCAGCCAAGGTTGGGGACAGGGTTTCAATGAGCAGTTCTTC.

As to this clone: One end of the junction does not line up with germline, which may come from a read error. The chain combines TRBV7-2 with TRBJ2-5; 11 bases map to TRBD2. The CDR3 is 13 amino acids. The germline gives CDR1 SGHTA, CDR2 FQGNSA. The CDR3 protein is CASSREPTSGGDF. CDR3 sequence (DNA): TGTGCCAGCAGCCGTGAGCCCACTAGCGGGGGAGACTTC.

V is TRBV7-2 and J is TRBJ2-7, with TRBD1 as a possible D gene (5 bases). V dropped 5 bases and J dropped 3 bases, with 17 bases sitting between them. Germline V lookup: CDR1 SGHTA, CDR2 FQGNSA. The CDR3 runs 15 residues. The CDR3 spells CASSTWRQQYYEQYF. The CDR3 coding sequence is TGTGCCAGCAGCACGTGGAGACAGCAATACTACGAGCAGTACTTC.

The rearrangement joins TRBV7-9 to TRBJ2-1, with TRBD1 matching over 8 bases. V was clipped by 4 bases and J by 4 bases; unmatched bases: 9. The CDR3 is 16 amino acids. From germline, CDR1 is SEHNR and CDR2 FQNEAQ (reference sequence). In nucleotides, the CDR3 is TGTGCCAGCAGCTATAACGACAGGGGTACTTACAATGAGCAGTTCTTC. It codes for CASSYNDRGTYNEQFF.

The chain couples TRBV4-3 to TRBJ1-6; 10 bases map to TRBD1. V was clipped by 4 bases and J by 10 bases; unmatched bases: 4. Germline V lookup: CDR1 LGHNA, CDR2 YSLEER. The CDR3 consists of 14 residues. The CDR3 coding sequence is TGCGCCAGCAGCCCCGGGACAGGGGTGTCACCCCTCCACTTT. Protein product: CASSPGTGVSPLHF.

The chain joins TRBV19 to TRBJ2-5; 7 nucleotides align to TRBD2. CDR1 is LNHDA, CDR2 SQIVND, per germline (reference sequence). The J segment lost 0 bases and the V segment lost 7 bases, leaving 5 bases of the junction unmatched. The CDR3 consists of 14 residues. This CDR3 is CASKPGGNQETQYF. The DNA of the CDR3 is TGTGCCAGTAAGCCCGGGGGGAACCAAGAGACCCAGTACTTC.